The rows below give T cell receptor beta chains drawn from one sample of a study of post-analysis software for immune sequencing data. TCRdb reprocessed the PCR reads via MiXCR and lists one record per CDR3 protein. The table has 700,000 to 900,000 distinct CDR3 sequences, roughly 50% seen once. Input material: blood. The origin of the receptors is a girl aged 10 to 17 with multiple sclerosis. Each CDR3 is given with its conserved first and last residue. A D gene is named only where the DNA matches it firmly. Clone size appears in some rows only: once, few, many, or a class for an expanded clone.

v_call: TRBV6-5
d_call: -
clone_size: -
j_call: TRBJ2-7
cdr3_aa: CASSYLQGDSLNEQYF
cdr3_nt: TGTGCCAGCAGTTATCTCCAGGGTGATTCGTTAAACGAGCAGTACTTC

v_call: TRBV10-3
d_call: TRBD1
clone_size: many
j_call: TRBJ2-5
cdr3_aa: CAISEATGDMETQYF
cdr3_nt: TGTGCCATCAGTGAGGCGACAGGGGATATGGAGACCCAGTACTTC

v_call: TRBV4-2
d_call: -
clone_size: -
j_call: TRBJ2-7
cdr3_aa: CASSQDGLGTYEQYF
cdr3_nt: TGTGCCAGCAGCCAAGATGGGCTGGGGACCTACGAGCAGTACTTC

v_call: TRBV7-8
d_call: TRBD2
clone_size: -
j_call: TRBJ2-1
cdr3_aa: CASSFLADQSYNEQFF
cdr3_nt: TGTGCCAGCAGCTTCCTAGCGGACCAATCCTACAATGAGCAGTTCTTC

v_call: TRBV29-1
d_call: TRBD1
clone_size: few
j_call: TRBJ2-7
cdr3_aa: CSTRTGYEQYF
cdr3_nt: TGCAGCACAAGGACAGGCTACGAGCAGTACTTC

v_call: TRBV7-9
d_call: TRBD1
clone_size: -
j_call: TRBJ1-4
cdr3_aa: CASSSTGVTNEKLFF
cdr3_nt: TGTGCCAGCAGCTCTACAGGGGTAACTAATGAAAAACTGTTTTTT

v_call: TRBV29-1
d_call: -
clone_size: -
j_call: TRBJ2-7
cdr3_aa: CSVMTGSYEQYF
cdr3_nt: TGCAGCGTGATGACAGGCTCCTACGAGCAGTACTTC

v_call: TRBV10-3
d_call: -
clone_size: -
j_call: TRBJ2-3
cdr3_aa: CAISESIATDTQYF
cdr3_nt: TGTGCCATCAGTGAGTCGATAGCTACAGATACGCAGTATTTT

v_call: TRBV24-1
d_call: TRBD1
clone_size: -
j_call: TRBJ1-5
cdr3_aa: CATSDRATGQPQHF
cdr3_nt: TGTGCCACCAGCGACAGGGCCACAGGACAGCCCCAGCATTTT

v_call: TRBV20-1
d_call: -
clone_size: few
j_call: TRBJ2-7
cdr3_aa: CSASWVGTASYEQYF
cdr3_nt: TGCAGTGCTAGTTGGGTCGGGACGGCCTCCTACGAGCAGTACTTC

v_call: TRBV7-6
d_call: -
clone_size: -
j_call: TRBJ1-5
cdr3_aa: CASSLATENQPQHF
cdr3_nt: TGTGCCAGCAGCTTAGCGACAGAGAATCAGCCCCAGCATTTT

v_call: TRBV7-8
d_call: -
clone_size: once
j_call: TRBJ2-3
cdr3_aa: CASSLWEAASTDTQYF
cdr3_nt: TGTGCCAGCAGCCTTTGGGAAGCGGCTAGCACAGATACGCAGTATTTT

v_call: TRBV12-5
d_call: -
clone_size: few
j_call: TRBJ2-3
cdr3_aa: CASGFSGLGTDTQYF
cdr3_nt: TGTGCTAGTGGTTTTTCGGGACTTGGCACAGATACGCAGTATTTT

v_call: TRBV5-1
d_call: TRBD1
clone_size: once
j_call: TRBJ1-1
cdr3_aa: CASSTEPGQGLSAEAFF
cdr3_nt: TGCGCCAGCAGCACAGAACCGGGACAGGGTTTATCGGCTGAAGCTTTCTTT

v_call: TRBV12-3/TRBV12-4
d_call: TRBD2
clone_size: -
j_call: TRBJ2-4
cdr3_aa: CASSPRGLAGVEIQYF
cdr3_nt: TGTGCCAGCAGTCCCAGGGGACTAGCGGGAGTGGAGATTCAGTACTTC

v_call: TRBV7-2
d_call: -
clone_size: few
j_call: TRBJ2-3
cdr3_aa: CASSLVTRTDTQYF
cdr3_nt: TGTGCCAGCAGCCTAGTAACCCGCACAGATACGCAGTATTTT

v_call: TRBV12-3/TRBV12-4
d_call: TRBD2
clone_size: -
j_call: TRBJ2-1
cdr3_aa: CASSSIAGVGDEQFF
cdr3_nt: TGTGCCAGCAGTTCGATAGCGGGAGTTGGAGATGAGCAGTTCTTC

v_call: TRBV4-3
d_call: TRBD2
clone_size: few
j_call: TRBJ2-3
cdr3_aa: CASSQGASGNTDTQYF
cdr3_nt: TGCGCCAGCAGCCAAGGGGCTAGCGGCAACACAGATACGCAGTATTTT

v_call: TRBV5-1
d_call: -
clone_size: -
j_call: TRBJ2-5
cdr3_aa: CASSSARRLPQYF
cdr3_nt: TGCGCCAGCAGCTCAGCGAGGCGACTACCGCAGTACTTC

v_call: TRBV25-1
d_call: TRBD2
clone_size: -
j_call: TRBJ2-5
cdr3_aa: CASRRGGSQETQYF
cdr3_nt: TGTGCCAGCCGTCGCGGCGGGAGCCAAGAGACCCAGTACTTC

v_call: TRBV29-1
d_call: -
clone_size: -
j_call: TRBJ1-2
cdr3_aa: CSVPPGQDGYTF
cdr3_nt: TGCAGCGTTCCCCCAGGGCAGGATGGCTACACCTTC

v_call: TRBV4-1
d_call: -
clone_size: once
j_call: TRBJ1-5
cdr3_aa: CASSPGLSGTGNQPQHF
cdr3_nt: TGCGCCAGCAGCCCGGGACTTTCAGGGACTGGCAATCAGCCCCAGCATTTT

v_call: TRBV15
d_call: -
clone_size: -
j_call: TRBJ1-2
cdr3_aa: CATSPKRVYGYTF
cdr3_nt: TGTGCCACCAGCCCCAAGCGGGTCTATGGCTACACCTTC

v_call: TRBV29-1
d_call: TRBD1
clone_size: -
j_call: TRBJ2-7
cdr3_aa: CSAGTGAYYEQYF
cdr3_nt: TGCAGCGCCGGGACAGGGGCCTACTACGAGCAGTACTTC

v_call: TRBV6-5
d_call: -
clone_size: -
j_call: TRBJ1-6
cdr3_aa: CASSFRASSYNSPLHF
cdr3_nt: TGTGCCAGCAGTTTCAGGGCGAGCTCCTATAATTCACCCCTCCACTTT

v_call: TRBV5-1
d_call: TRBD1
clone_size: -
j_call: TRBJ1-1
cdr3_aa: CASSFGQGSPEAFF
cdr3_nt: TGCGCCAGCAGCTTTGGACAGGGTTCCCCTGAAGCTTTCTTT

v_call: TRBV10-3
d_call: -
clone_size: -
j_call: TRBJ2-1
cdr3_aa: CAISSGVYNEQFF
cdr3_nt: TGTGCCATCAGCTCCGGGGTCTACAATGAGCAGTTCTTC

v_call: TRBV6-5
d_call: TRBD2
clone_size: -
j_call: TRBJ2-1
cdr3_aa: CASSPTGTSGREQFF
cdr3_nt: TGTGCCAGCAGCCCGACCGGGACTAGCGGTCGAGAGCAGTTCTTC

v_call: TRBV12-3/TRBV12-4
d_call: TRBD1
clone_size: -
j_call: TRBJ2-3
cdr3_aa: CASNPTGKADTQYF
cdr3_nt: TGTGCCAGCAACCCGACAGGGAAAGCAGATACGCAGTATTTT

v_call: TRBV9
d_call: TRBD1
clone_size: few
j_call: TRBJ2-7
cdr3_aa: CASSVGTGVSYEQYF
cdr3_nt: TGTGCCAGCAGCGTAGGGACAGGGGTGTCCTACGAGCAGTACTTC

v_call: TRBV10-3
d_call: -
clone_size: -
j_call: TRBJ2-2
cdr3_aa: CAISREKNGELFF
cdr3_nt: TGTGCCATCAGTAGAGAGAAGAACGGGGAGCTGTTTTTT

v_call: TRBV20-1
d_call: -
clone_size: few
j_call: TRBJ2-7
cdr3_aa: CSASRQGYEQYF
cdr3_nt: TGCAGTGCTAGTCGGCAGGGTTACGAGCAGTACTTC

v_call: TRBV24-1
d_call: -
clone_size: few
j_call: TRBJ1-2
cdr3_aa: CATSDLTLNYGYTF
cdr3_nt: TGTGCCACCAGTGATTTGACCCTCAACTATGGCTACACCTTC

v_call: TRBV7-9
d_call: TRBD1
clone_size: -
j_call: TRBJ2-7
cdr3_aa: CASSLAPPGQGYEQYF
cdr3_nt: TGTGCCAGCAGCTTAGCCCCACCGGGACAGGGGTACGAGCAGTACTTC

v_call: TRBV7-2
d_call: TRBD2
clone_size: -
j_call: TRBJ2-1
cdr3_aa: CASSSIAGGLYNEQFF
cdr3_nt: TGTGCCAGCAGCTCGATAGCGGGAGGGTTATACAATGAGCAGTTCTTC

v_call: TRBV11-1
d_call: -
clone_size: -
j_call: TRBJ2-5
cdr3_aa: CASSRDQGETQYF
cdr3_nt: TGTGCCAGCAGCAGGGACCAGGGGGAGACCCAGTACTTC

v_call: TRBV12-3/TRBV12-4
d_call: -
clone_size: few
j_call: TRBJ1-2
cdr3_aa: CASSLISIGRVPYGYTF
cdr3_nt: TGTGCCAGCAGTTTAATCAGTATTGGGAGAGTACCCTATGGCTACACCTTC

v_call: TRBV6-5
d_call: TRBD1
clone_size: -
j_call: TRBJ1-1
cdr3_aa: CASSSDRARGDTEAFF
cdr3_nt: TGTGCCAGCAGCTCCGACAGGGCGCGGGGGGACACTGAAGCTTTCTTT

v_call: TRBV9
d_call: -
clone_size: -
j_call: TRBJ2-3
cdr3_aa: CASSVMTFPTDTQYF
cdr3_nt: TGTGCCAGCAGCGTGATGACTTTCCCCACAGATACGCAGTATTTT

v_call: TRBV6-2/TRBV6-3
d_call: -
clone_size: -
j_call: TRBJ2-7
cdr3_aa: CASSPGQDEQYF
cdr3_nt: TGTGCCAGCAGTCCCGGGCAGGACGAGCAGTACTTC

v_call: TRBV7-8
d_call: -
clone_size: -
j_call: TRBJ2-5
cdr3_aa: CASSLGRVRIQETQYF
cdr3_nt: TGTGCCAGCAGCTTAGGTCGTGTCCGAATTCAAGAGACCCAGTACTTC

v_call: TRBV4-1
d_call: -
clone_size: few
j_call: TRBJ2-7
cdr3_aa: CASSQAPERIVDEQYF
cdr3_nt: TGCGCCAGCAGCCAAGCGCCCGAGAGAATAGTGGACGAGCAGTACTTC

v_call: TRBV7-8
d_call: -
clone_size: -
j_call: TRBJ1-6
cdr3_aa: CASSLVSSPGINSPLHF
cdr3_nt: TGTGCCAGCAGCTTAGTGTCAAGCCCCGGGATAAATTCACCCCTCCACTTT

v_call: TRBV6-2/TRBV6-3
d_call: -
clone_size: few
j_call: TRBJ1-4
cdr3_aa: CASSYRGDLEKLFF
cdr3_nt: TGTGCCAGCAGTTACAGGGGGGACCTTGAAAAACTGTTTTTT

v_call: TRBV11-2
d_call: -
clone_size: -
j_call: TRBJ1-5
cdr3_aa: CASSLVRVRFRTNLARNQPQHF
cdr3_nt: TGTGCCAGCAGCTTAGTTCGCGTTCGTTTTAGGACGAATCTGGCCCGCAATCAGCCCCAGCATTTT

v_call: TRBV10-3
d_call: -
clone_size: once
j_call: TRBJ2-5
cdr3_aa: CAISEGPFEGKTQYF
cdr3_nt: TGTGCCATCAGTGAGGGACCCTTCGAAGGGAAGACCCAGTACTTC

v_call: TRBV28
d_call: -
clone_size: few
j_call: TRBJ2-3
cdr3_aa: CASSNPARDTQYF
cdr3_nt: TGTGCCAGCAGTAACCCAGCCCGAGATACGCAGTATTTT

v_call: TRBV7-6
d_call: TRBD1
clone_size: -
j_call: TRBJ2-3
cdr3_aa: CASSLFVGQGFTDTQYF
cdr3_nt: TGTGCCAGCAGCTTGTTCGTAGGACAGGGCTTTACAGATACGCAGTATTTT

v_call: TRBV10-2
d_call: -
clone_size: -
j_call: TRBJ2-5
cdr3_aa: CASSESFRTQETQYF
cdr3_nt: TGCGCCAGCAGTGAGTCGTTTAGAACCCAAGAGACCCAGTACTTC

v_call: TRBV27
d_call: TRBD2
clone_size: few
j_call: TRBJ2-4
cdr3_aa: CASSLIRLAGPKNIQYF
cdr3_nt: TGTGCCAGCAGTTTAATTCGGCTAGCGGGACCCAAAAACATTCAGTACTTC

v_call: TRBV27
d_call: -
clone_size: -
j_call: TRBJ1-2
cdr3_aa: CASRQQGSYGYTF
cdr3_nt: TGTGCCAGCAGGCAACAGGGAAGCTATGGCTACACCTTC

v_call: TRBV15
d_call: TRBD2
clone_size: -
j_call: TRBJ2-5
cdr3_aa: CATSSTSGRQETQYF
cdr3_nt: TGTGCCACCAGCAGTACTAGCGGGAGGCAAGAGACCCAGTACTTC

v_call: TRBV2
d_call: -
clone_size: -
j_call: TRBJ2-7
cdr3_aa: CASSGEAGVVYEQYF
cdr3_nt: TGTGCCAGCAGTGGAGAAGCAGGGGTAGTGTACGAGCAGTACTTC

v_call: TRBV20-1
d_call: -
clone_size: -
j_call: TRBJ2-1
cdr3_aa: CSAGRDLYNEQFF
cdr3_nt: TGCAGTGCTGGGCGGGACCTCTACAATGAGCAGTTCTTC

v_call: TRBV11-2
d_call: -
clone_size: -
j_call: TRBJ1-6
cdr3_aa: CASSLDPPGSYNSPLHF
cdr3_nt: TGTGCCAGCAGCTTAGATCCCCCTGGCTCCTATAATTCACCCCTCCACTTT

v_call: TRBV24-1
d_call: -
clone_size: -
j_call: TRBJ1-2
cdr3_aa: CATSNGATNYGYTF
cdr3_nt: TGTGCCACTAGTAACGGAGCTACTAACTATGGCTACACCTTC

v_call: TRBV29-1
d_call: -
clone_size: -
j_call: TRBJ2-7
cdr3_aa: CSVEDGSSYNEQYF
cdr3_nt: TGCAGCGTTGAAGATGGGAGCTCCTACAATGAGCAGTACTTC

v_call: TRBV14
d_call: -
clone_size: few
j_call: TRBJ1-1
cdr3_aa: CASSHVTPEAFF
cdr3_nt: TGTGCCAGCAGCCACGTGACACCTGAAGCTTTCTTT

v_call: TRBV5-1
d_call: TRBD1
clone_size: -
j_call: TRBJ2-5
cdr3_aa: CASSLERGLETQYF
cdr3_nt: TGCGCCAGCAGCTTGGAAAGGGGGCTAGAGACCCAGTACTTC

v_call: TRBV10-3
d_call: TRBD1
clone_size: -
j_call: TRBJ1-2
cdr3_aa: CAIRIDRVYGYTF
cdr3_nt: TGTGCCATCAGAATAGACAGGGTCTATGGCTACACCTTC